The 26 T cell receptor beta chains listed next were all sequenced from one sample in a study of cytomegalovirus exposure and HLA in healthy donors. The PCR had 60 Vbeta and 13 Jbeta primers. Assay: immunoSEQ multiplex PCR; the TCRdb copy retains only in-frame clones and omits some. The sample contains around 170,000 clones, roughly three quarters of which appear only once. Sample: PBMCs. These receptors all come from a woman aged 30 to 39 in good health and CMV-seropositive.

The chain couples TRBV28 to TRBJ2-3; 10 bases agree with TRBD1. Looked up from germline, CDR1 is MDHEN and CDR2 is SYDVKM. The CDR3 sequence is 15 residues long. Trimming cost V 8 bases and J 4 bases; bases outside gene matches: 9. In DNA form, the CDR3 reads TGTGCCAGCGCCCGCCCCGGACAGGGGGCAGATACGCAGTATTTT. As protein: CASARPGQGADTQYF.

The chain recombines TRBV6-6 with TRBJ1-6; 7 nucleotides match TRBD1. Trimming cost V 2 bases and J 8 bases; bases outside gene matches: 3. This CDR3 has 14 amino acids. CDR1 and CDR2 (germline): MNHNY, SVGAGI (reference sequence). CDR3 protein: CASSYDRADSPLHF. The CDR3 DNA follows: TGTGCCAGCAGTTACGACAGGGCGGATTCACCCCTCCACTTT.

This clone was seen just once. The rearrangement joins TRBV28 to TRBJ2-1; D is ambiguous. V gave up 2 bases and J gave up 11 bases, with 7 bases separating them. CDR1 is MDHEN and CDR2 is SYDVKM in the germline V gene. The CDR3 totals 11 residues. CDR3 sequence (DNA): TGTGCCAGCAGTTTACGGTTAAAGCAGTTCTTC. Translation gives CASSLRLKQFF.

The CDR3 spells CASSLGTQGAVYEQYF. DNA of the CDR3: TGTGCCAGCAGTTTGGGGACCCAGGGGGCTGTATACGAGCAGTACTTC. The chain joins TRBV27 to TRBJ2-7; 8 nucleotides align to TRBD1. The trim removed 3 bases at V and 4 bases at J, leaving 11 bases unmatched. The CDR3 is 16 amino acids. Germline CDR1 and CDR2: MNHEY and SMNVEV (reference sequence).

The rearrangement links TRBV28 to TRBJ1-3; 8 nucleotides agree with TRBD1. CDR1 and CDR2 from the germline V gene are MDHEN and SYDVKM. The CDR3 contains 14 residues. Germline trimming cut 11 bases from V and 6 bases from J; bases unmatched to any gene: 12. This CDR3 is CAGQGRKGANTIYF. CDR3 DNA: TGTGCCGGACAGGGAAGAAAGGGGGCAAACACCATATATTTT. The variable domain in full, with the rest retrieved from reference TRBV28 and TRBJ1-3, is DVKVTQSSRYLVKRTGEKVFLECVQDMDHENMFWYRQDPGLGLRLIYFSYDVKMKEKGDIPEGYSVSREKKERFSLILESASTNQTSMYLCAGQGRKGANTIYFGEGSWLTVV.

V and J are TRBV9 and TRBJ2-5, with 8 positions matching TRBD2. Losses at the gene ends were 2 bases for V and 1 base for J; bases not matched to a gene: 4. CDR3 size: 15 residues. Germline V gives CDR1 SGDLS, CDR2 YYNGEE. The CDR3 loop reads CASSVSGRIQETQYF. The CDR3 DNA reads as TGTGCCAGCAGCGTCAGCGGGAGAATCCAAGAGACCCAGTACTTC.

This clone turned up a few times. The CDR3, as DNA: TGTGCCAGCAGTTACGGGGGGATCGGGTACCAAGAGACCCAGTACTTC. This gives the protein CASSYGGIGYQETQYF. J is TRBJ2-5 and V is TRBV28; the match to TRBD2 covers 7 bases. CDR1 and CDR2 from the germline V gene are MDHEN and SYDVKM. The V segment lost 4 bases and the J segment 0 bases; nucleotides outside the gene matches: 8. The CDR3 totals 16 residues.

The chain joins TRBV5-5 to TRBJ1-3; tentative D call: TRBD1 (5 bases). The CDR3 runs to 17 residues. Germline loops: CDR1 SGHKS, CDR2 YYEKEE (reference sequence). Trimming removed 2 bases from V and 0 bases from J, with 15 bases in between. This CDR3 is CASSFGQGSFSGNTIYF. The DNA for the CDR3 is TGTGCCAGCAGCTTTGGGCAGGGATCGTTCTCTGGAAACACCATATATTTT.

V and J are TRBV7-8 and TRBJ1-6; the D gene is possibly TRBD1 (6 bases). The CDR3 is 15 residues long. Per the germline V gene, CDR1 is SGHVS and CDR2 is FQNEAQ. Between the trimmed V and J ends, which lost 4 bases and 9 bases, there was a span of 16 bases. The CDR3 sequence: CASSSHRDSGSPLHF. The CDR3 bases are TGTGCCAGCAGCTCTCACAGGGATTCGGGTTCACCCCTCCACTTT.

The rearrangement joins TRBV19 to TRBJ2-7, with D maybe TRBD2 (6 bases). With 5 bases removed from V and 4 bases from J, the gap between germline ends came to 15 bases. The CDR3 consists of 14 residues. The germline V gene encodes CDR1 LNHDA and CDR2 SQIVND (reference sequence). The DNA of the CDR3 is TGTGCCAGTAGTTGGGACCTAGGAGGGTACGAGCAGTACTTC. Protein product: CASSWDLGGYEQYF.

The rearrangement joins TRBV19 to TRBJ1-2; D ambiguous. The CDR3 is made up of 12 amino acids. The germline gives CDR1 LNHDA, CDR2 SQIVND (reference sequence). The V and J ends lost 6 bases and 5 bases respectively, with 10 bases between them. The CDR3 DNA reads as TGTGCCAGTAGCCGGACGGGGTATGGCTACACCTTC. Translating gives CASSRTGYGYTF.

The CDR3 bases are TGTGCCAGCAGTACCCGGACGGACACCTACGAGCAGTACTTC. Residues: CASSTRTDTYEQYF. This chain connects TRBV6-5 to TRBJ2-7, with D tentatively TRBD1 (5 bases). The CDR3 spans 14 residues. In germline, CDR1 is MNHEY, CDR2 SVGAGI. V lost 5 bases and J lost 2, with 13 bases in between.

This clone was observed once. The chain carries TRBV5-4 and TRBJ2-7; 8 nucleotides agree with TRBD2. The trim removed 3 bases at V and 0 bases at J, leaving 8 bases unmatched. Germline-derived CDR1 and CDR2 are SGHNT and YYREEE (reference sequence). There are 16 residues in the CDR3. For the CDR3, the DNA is TGTGCCAGCAGCTCGGGGGGGGGCTTTCCCTCCTACGAGCAGTACTTC. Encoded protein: CASSSGGGFPSYEQYF.

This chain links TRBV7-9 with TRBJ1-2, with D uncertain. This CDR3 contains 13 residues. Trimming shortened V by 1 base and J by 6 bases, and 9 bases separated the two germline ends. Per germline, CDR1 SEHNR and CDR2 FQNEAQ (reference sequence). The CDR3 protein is CASSLERSNGYTF. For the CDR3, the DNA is TGTGCCAGCAGCTTAGAAAGGAGTAATGGCTACACCTTC.

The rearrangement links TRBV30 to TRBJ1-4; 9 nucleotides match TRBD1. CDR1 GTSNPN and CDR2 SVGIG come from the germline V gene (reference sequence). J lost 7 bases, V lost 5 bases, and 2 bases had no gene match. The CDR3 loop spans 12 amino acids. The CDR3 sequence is CAWRTGVEKLFF. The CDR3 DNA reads TGTGCCTGGCGGACAGGGGTTGAAAAACTGTTTTTT.

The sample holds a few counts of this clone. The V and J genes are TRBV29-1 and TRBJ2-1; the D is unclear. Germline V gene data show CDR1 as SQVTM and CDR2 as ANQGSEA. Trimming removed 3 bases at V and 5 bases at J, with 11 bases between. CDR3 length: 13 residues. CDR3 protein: CSVDQVANNEQFF. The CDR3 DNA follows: TGCAGCGTTGACCAGGTTGCAAACAATGAGCAGTTCTTC.

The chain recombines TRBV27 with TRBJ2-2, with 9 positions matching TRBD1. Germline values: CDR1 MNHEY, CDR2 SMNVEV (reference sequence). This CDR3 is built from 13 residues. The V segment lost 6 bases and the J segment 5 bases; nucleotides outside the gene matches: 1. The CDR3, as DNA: TGTGCCAGCAGGACAGGGGGGACCGGGGAGCTGTTTTTT. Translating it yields CASRTGGTGELFF.

The CDR3 DNA reads as TGCAGCGTTGAAGATCAAGGCAGGGAATTTGGCTACACCTTC. It is translated as CSVEDQGREFGYTF. This chain joins TRBV29-1 and TRBJ1-2; possible D gene TRBD1, 5 bases. V lost 0 bases and J lost 7, with 15 bases in between. CDR1 SQVTM and CDR2 ANQGSEA come from the germline V gene. This CDR3 has 14 residues.

The DNA for the CDR3 is TGCGCCAGCAGCCAAGATACGGGTAAAGGAAACACCATATATTTT. It translates to CASSQDTGKGNTIYF. The chain is built from TRBV4-3 and TRBJ1-3; D not resolved. V lost 0 bases and J lost 4, with 10 bases in between. Germline CDR1 is LGHNA and CDR2 is YSLEER. This CDR3 region has 15 residues.

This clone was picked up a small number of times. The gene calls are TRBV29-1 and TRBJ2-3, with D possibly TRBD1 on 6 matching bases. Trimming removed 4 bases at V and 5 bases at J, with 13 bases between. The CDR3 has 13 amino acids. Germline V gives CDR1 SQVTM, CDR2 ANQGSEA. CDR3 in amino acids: CSVASRGGDTQYF. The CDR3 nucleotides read TGCAGCGTTGCTAGCCGAGGGGGAGATACGCAGTATTTT.

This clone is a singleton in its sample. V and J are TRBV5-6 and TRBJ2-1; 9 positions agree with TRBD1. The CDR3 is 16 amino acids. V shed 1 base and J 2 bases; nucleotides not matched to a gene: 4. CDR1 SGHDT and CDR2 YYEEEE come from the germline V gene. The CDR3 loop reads CASSLPRDRAYNEQFF. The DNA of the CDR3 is TGTGCCAGCAGCTTGCCCCGGGACAGGGCCTACAATGAGCAGTTCTTC.

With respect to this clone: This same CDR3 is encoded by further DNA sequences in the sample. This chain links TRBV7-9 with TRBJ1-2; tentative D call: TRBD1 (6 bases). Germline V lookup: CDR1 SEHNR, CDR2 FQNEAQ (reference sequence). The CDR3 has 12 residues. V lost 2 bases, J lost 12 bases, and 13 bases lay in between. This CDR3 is CASSLKGTSDTF. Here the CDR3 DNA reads TGTGCCAGCAGCTTAAAGGGGACATCTGACACCTTC.

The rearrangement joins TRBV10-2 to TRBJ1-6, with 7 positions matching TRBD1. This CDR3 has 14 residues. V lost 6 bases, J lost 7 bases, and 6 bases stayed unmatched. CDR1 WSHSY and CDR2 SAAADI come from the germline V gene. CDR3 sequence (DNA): TGCGCCAGCAGCCACAGGGGATACAATTCACCCCTCCACTTT. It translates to CASSHRGYNSPLHF.

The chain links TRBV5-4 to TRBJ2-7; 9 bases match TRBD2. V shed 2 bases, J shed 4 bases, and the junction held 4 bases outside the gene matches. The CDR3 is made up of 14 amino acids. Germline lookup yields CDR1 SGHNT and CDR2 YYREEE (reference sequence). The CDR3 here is CASSLRTSDYEQYF. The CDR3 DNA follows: TGTGCCAGCAGCTTACGGACTAGCGATTACGAGCAGTACTTC.

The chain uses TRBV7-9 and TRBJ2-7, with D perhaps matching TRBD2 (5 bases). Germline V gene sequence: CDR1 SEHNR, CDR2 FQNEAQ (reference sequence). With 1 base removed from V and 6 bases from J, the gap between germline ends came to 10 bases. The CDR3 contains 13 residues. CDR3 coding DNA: TGTGCCAGCAGCTTAGGTCACCGGGGCGAGCAGTACTTC. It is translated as CASSLGHRGEQYF.

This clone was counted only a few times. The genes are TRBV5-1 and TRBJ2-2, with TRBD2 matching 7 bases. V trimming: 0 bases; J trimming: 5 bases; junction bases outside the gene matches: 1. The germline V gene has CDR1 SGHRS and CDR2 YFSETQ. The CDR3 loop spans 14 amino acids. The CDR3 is CASSLAGGTGELFF. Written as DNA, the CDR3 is TGCGCCAGCAGCTTGGCGGGGGGAACCGGGGAGCTGTTTTTT. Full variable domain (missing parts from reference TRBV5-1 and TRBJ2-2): KAGVTQTPRYLIKTRGQQVTLSCSPISGHRSVSWYQQTPGQGLQFLFEYFSETQRNKGNFPGRFSGRQFSNSRSEMNVSTLELGDSALYLCASSLAGGTGELFFGEGSRLTVL.